This T cell receptor (beta chain) was profiled in a study of monozygotic twins with inflammatory bowel disease. Study-level findings and limits: Healthy twins shared more clonotypes with others than IBD patients, most markedly active ones.

Total RNA, at roughly 3,700 ng, went into every TCR library. Investigators made cDNA in eight separate reactions per sample. TCRdb re-called the 5' RACE reads; one entry per CDR3 protein, DNA not given. The table gives over 200,000 distinct CDR3 sequences; the top ten clones make up around 1.5% of it. A remark on this clonotype: Its target is unknown.

The clonotype originates from a human donor with ulcerative colitis or Crohn's disease, or a healthy co-twin of an affected twin (not recorded which). The sequencing sample was made of blood.

This CDR3 is CSVVWRGGRDF. The V call is TRBV29-1, the J call TRBJ2-7; no DNA is available, so the TRBD2 call from TCRdb remains unchecked. The germline gives CDR1 SQVTM, CDR2 ANQGSEA. This CDR3 is 11 amino acids long.